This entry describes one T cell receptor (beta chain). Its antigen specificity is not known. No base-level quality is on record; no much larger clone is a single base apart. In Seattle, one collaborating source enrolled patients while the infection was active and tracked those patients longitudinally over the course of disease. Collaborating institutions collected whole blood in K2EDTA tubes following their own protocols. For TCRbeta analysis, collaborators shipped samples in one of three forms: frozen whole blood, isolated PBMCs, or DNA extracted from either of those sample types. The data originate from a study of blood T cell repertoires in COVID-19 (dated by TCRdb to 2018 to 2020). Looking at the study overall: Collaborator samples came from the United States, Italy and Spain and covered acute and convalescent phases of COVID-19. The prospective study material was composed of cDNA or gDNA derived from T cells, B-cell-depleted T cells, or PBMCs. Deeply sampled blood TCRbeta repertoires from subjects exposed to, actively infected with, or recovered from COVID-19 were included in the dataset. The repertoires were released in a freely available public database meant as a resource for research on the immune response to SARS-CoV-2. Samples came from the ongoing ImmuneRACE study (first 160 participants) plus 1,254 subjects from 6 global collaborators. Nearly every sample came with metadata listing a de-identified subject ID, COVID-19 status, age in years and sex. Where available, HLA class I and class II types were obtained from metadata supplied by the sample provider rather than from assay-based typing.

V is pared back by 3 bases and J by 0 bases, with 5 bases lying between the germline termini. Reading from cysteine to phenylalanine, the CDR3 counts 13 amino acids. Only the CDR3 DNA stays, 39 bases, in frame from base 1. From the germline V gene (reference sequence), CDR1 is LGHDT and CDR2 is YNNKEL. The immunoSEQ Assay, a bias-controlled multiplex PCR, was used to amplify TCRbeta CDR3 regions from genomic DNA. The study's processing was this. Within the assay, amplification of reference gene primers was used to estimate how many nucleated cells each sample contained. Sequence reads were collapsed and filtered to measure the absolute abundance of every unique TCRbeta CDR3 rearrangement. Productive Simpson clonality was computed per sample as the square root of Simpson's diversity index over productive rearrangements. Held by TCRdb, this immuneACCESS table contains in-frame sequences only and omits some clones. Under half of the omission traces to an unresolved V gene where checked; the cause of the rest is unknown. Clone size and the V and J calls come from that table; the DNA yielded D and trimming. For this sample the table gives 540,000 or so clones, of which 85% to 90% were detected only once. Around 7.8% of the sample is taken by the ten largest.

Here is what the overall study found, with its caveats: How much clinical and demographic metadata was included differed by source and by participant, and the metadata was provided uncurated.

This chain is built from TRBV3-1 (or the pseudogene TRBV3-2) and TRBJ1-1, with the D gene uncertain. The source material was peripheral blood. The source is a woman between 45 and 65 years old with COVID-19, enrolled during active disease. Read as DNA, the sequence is TGTGCCAGCAGCCACGACATGAACACTGAAGCTTTCTTT. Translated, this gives CASSHDMNTEAFF.